Shown below are 25 T cell receptor beta chains from a single sample sequenced in a study of Siglec-9 on CD8 T cells in melanoma. Assay used: immunoSEQ multiplex PCR; TCRdb lists only in-frame clones, some missing. Of 30,000 or so clones in the sample, approximately 80% were seen once. Sequencing used Siglec-9- CD8+ T cells sorted from blood. These receptors were collected from a human donor in good health.

This clone was counted a single time. This sequence joins TRBV7-2 and TRBJ2-1; D not resolved. This CDR3 has 14 amino acids. Looked up from germline, CDR1 is SGHTA and CDR2 is FQGNSA. Trimming left V 3 bases short and J 6 bases short, with 12 bases between. The CDR3, as DNA: TGTGCCAGCAGCTTCCCGGTTTTGGGCAATGAGCAGTTCTTC. Amino acid sequence: CASSFPVLGNEQFF.

The gene calls are TRBV7-6 and TRBJ2-2, with D perhaps matching TRBD1 (6 bases). CDR3 length equals 19 residues. Germline lookup yields CDR1 SGHVS and CDR2 FNYEAQ. V lost 1 base and J 2 bases, leaving 20 bases between the germline ends. CDR3: CASSLGGHPYGLNTGELFF. DNA for the CDR3: TGTGCCAGCAGCTTAGGGGGACACCCCTACGGCCTTAACACCGGGGAGCTGTTTTTT.

J is TRBJ2-7 and V is TRBV27, with D possibly TRBD2 on 5 matching bases. V was shortened by 3 bases and J by 4 bases, with 28 bases between the two germline ends. Germline V gene data show CDR1 as MNHEY and CDR2 as SMNVEV (reference sequence). This CDR3 spans 19 amino acids. This CDR3 reads CASSFRPTLDRDNLYEQYF. CDR3 nucleotides: TGTGCCAGCAGTTTTAGGCCCACCCTTGACCGGGATAATCTATACGAGCAGTACTTC.

This clone turned up a few times. This chain links TRBV19 with TRBJ2-7; D gene ambiguous. In germline, CDR1 is LNHDA, CDR2 SQIVND (reference sequence). Trimming left V 4 bases short and J 3 bases short, with 10 bases between. The CDR3 runs 13 residues. The CDR3 reads CASSTGRLYEQYF. In DNA, the CDR3 is TGTGCCAGTAGTACCGGCAGACTCTACGAGCAGTACTTC.

The rearrangement joins TRBV9 to TRBJ2-2; 9 bases are a match to TRBD1. The germline gives CDR1 SGDLS, CDR2 YYNGEE. The CDR3 covers 16 residues. The junction had 7 bases not matched to a gene; V was cut back by 3 bases and J by 4 bases. The CDR3 sequence is CASSEPGQGATGELFF. The CDR3 coding sequence is TGTGCCAGCAGCGAACCGGGACAGGGAGCCACCGGGGAGCTGTTTTTT.

The chain uses TRBV29-1 and TRBJ1-4; weak D call: TRBD1 (5 bases). Germline V gene sequence: CDR1 SQVTM, CDR2 ANQGSEA. This CDR3 comprises 14 residues. V was shortened by 3 bases and J by 3 bases, with 11 bases between the two germline ends. CDR3 in amino acids: CSVEGVRANEKLFF. The CDR3, as DNA: TGCAGCGTTGAGGGGGTTCGTGCTAATGAAAAACTGTTTTTT.

V usage is TRBV21-1 and J usage is TRBJ2-7; no check of the table's D call, TRBD1, against the DNA was made. TRBV21-1 is a documented pseudogene. The CDR3 covers 15 residues. The CDR3 loop reads CASSKRRGISYEQYF. The CDR3 DNA sequence: TGTGCCAGCAGCAAAAGAAGGGGAATCTCCTACGAGCAGTACTTC.

The chain couples TRBV6-6 to TRBJ2-7; no reliable D call. The V end lost 5 bases, the J end lost 2 bases, and 10 bases lay between the germline ends. The CDR3 is made up of 13 amino acids. Germline lookup yields CDR1 MNHNY and CDR2 SVGAGI (reference sequence). The CDR3 coding sequence is TGTGCCAGCAGTCAACTCGACGCCTACGAGCAGTACTTC. It is translated as CASSQLDAYEQYF.

This sequence joins TRBV19 and TRBJ1-5; D is ambiguous. V was shortened by 10 bases and J by 4 bases, with 11 bases between the two germline ends. The germline CDR1 and CDR2 sequences are LNHDA and SQIVND (reference sequence). The CDR3 covers 12 residues. Here the CDR3 reads CAISDGNQPQHF. The CDR3 bases are TGTGCCATCTCAGACGGGAATCAGCCCCAGCATTTT.

The rearrangement links TRBV27 to TRBJ2-3; D tentatively fits TRBD1 or TRBD2 (5 bases each). V was clipped by 6 bases and J by 6 bases, with 16 bases between them. Per germline, CDR1 MNHEY and CDR2 SMNVEV (reference sequence). The CDR3 length is 14 residues. CDR3 sequence (DNA): TGTGCCAGCAGCCAAGGACTGGGGACCGATACGCAGTATTTT. It specifies CASSQGLGTDTQYF.

The chain recombines TRBV15 with TRBJ1-5; D is ambiguous. Trimming took 1 base from V and 0 from J, leaving 7 bases between them. Germline-derived CDR1 and CDR2 are LNHNV and YYDKDF (reference sequence). The CDR3 loop spans 15 amino acids. CDR3 residues: CATSRVGNSNQPQHF. CDR3 nucleotides: TGTGCCACCAGCAGAGTGGGGAATAGCAATCAGCCCCAGCATTTT.

The chain couples TRBV27 to TRBJ2-7; maybe TRBD1 (6 bases). Trimming removed 2 bases at V and 2 bases at J, with 7 bases between. The CDR3 consists of 13 residues. CDR1 MNHEY and CDR2 SMNVEV come from the germline V gene (reference sequence). CDR3: CASSLQGPYEQYF. The CDR3 DNA is TGTGCCAGCAGTTTACAGGGGCCCTACGAGCAGTACTTC.

The chain couples TRBV10-3 to TRBJ1-5; possibly TRBD1 for D (6 bases). The CDR3 is 17 amino acids. With 0 bases removed from V and 0 bases from J, the gap between germline ends came to 12 bases. The germline V gene encodes CDR1 ENHRY and CDR2 SYGVKD. The CDR3 loop reads CAISESAGTYSNQPQHF. The CDR3 nucleotides read TGTGCCATCAGTGAGTCAGCAGGGACATATAGCAATCAGCCCCAGCATTTT.

V and J are TRBV27 and TRBJ1-2; no clear D gene. Germline CDR1 reads MNHEY; CDR2 reads SMNVEV (reference sequence). The CDR3 sequence is 12 residues long. Trimming removed 4 bases from V and 2 bases from J, with 5 bases in between. The CDR3 DNA reads TGTGCCAGCAGTTCACAGAACTATGGCTACACCTTC. Translated, it gives CASSSQNYGYTF.

The genes are TRBV2 and TRBJ1-1; D is possibly TRBD1 (5 bases). CDR3 length: 14 amino acids. Between the trimmed V and J ends, which lost 4 bases and 1 base, there was a span of 10 bases. Germline CDR1 reads SNHLY; CDR2 reads FYNNEI. CDR3 nucleotides: TGTGCCAGCAGTGCTGGGGCAGCGAACACTGAAGCTTTCTTT. It yields the protein CASSAGAANTEAFF. Complete variable domain (other parts from reference TRBV2 and TRBJ1-1): EPEVTQTPSHQVTQMGQEVILRCVPISNHLYFYWYRQILGQKVEFLVSFYNNEISEKSEIFDDQFSVERPDGSNFTLKIRSTKLEDSAMYFCASSAGAANTEAFFGQGTRLTVV.

The chain has TRBV6-5 and TRBJ2-1, with 8 bases aligning to TRBD1. The V segment lost 2 bases and the J segment 2 bases; nucleotides outside the gene matches: 5. CDR1 and CDR2 from the germline V gene are MNHEY and SVGAGI. The CDR3 is 16 residues long. Here the CDR3 DNA reads TGTGCCAGCAGTTACGTGACAGGGGCGACCTACAATGAGCAGTTCTTC. This encodes CASSYVTGATYNEQFF.

The chain links TRBV7-9 to TRBJ2-3, with a possible D match to TRBD2 (6 bases). Between the trimmed V and J ends, which lost 5 bases and 4 bases, there was a span of 10 bases. The CDR3 has 13 amino acids. Germline assignment: CDR1 SEHNR and CDR2 FQNEAQ (reference sequence). The DNA of the CDR3 is TGTGCCAGCAGCCCCGGAGGGTCAGATACGCAGTATTTT. Translated: CASSPGGSDTQYF.

This clone has a handful of counts. V and J are TRBV5-1 and TRBJ1-3; the match to TRBD1 covers 9 bases. The CDR3 is 14 residues long. Trimming removed 4 bases from V and 11 bases from J; junction bases left unmatched: 10. Germline V gene sequence: CDR1 SGHRS, CDR2 YFSETQ. CDR3 residues: CASSRGTGRIAIYF. The DNA of the CDR3 is TGCGCCAGCAGCAGAGGGACAGGGCGGATCGCCATATATTTT.

The V gene is TRBV5-4, the J gene TRBJ2-1; 8 positions agree with TRBD2. This CDR3 has 15 residues. The V and J ends lost 9 bases and 4 bases, in that order; junction bases with no gene match: 12. From germline, CDR1 is SGHNT and CDR2 YYREEE (reference sequence). CDR3 coding DNA: TGTGCCACCCGCCCACTAGCGGACCGATACAATGAGCAGTTCTTC. Translated, it gives CATRPLADRYNEQFF.

This clone was observed a single time. The CDR3 DNA follows: TGTGCCAGCAGTTTCCAGATGAACACCGGGGAGCTGTTTTTT. Translation: CASSFQMNTGELFF. V gene TRBV28 combines with J gene TRBJ2-2, with no clear D. The ends were cut back, 3 bases at V and 1 base at J, with 6 bases in the middle. CDR1 is MDHEN and CDR2 is SYDVKM in the germline V gene. CDR3 length equals 14 residues. The complete variable domain, with remaining parts taken from reference TRBV28 and TRBJ2-2, reads DVKVTQSSRYLVKRTGEKVFLECVQDMDHENMFWYRQDPGLGLRLIYFSYDVKMKEKGDIPEGYSVSREKKERFSLILESASTNQTSMYLCASSFQMNTGELFFGEGSRLTVL.

The chain is built from TRBV5-1 and TRBJ2-5; D perhaps matches TRBD2 (6 bases). The CDR3 spans 15 residues. CDR1 SGHRS and CDR2 YFSETQ come from the germline V gene. V lost 0 bases to trimming and J lost 5 bases, with 14 bases between them. CDR3 sequence reads: CASSLVPGEVETQYF. CDR3 DNA: TGCGCCAGCAGCTTGGTGCCGGGAGAGGTTGAGACCCAGTACTTC.

This clone was picked up one time. J is TRBJ2-1 and V is TRBV12-5; possibly TRBD2 for D (5 bases). With 0 bases removed from V and 1 base from J, the gap between germline ends came to 10 bases. The CDR3 is made up of 16 amino acids. Germline V gene data show CDR1 as LGHNT and CDR2 as FRNRAP. Here the CDR3 DNA reads TGTGCTAGTGGTTTGGTCCCGGGAAAGTCCTACAATGAGCAGTTCTTC. This translates into CASGLVPGKSYNEQFF.

The chain recombines TRBV5-6 with TRBJ1-1; D not resolved. The germline V gene has CDR1 SGHDT and CDR2 YYEEEE. V shed 0 bases and J shed 2 bases, with 11 bases lying between them. The CDR3 loop spans 15 amino acids. CDR3 nucleotide sequence: TGTGCCAGCAGCTTGGAGGAGGTGACCAACACTGAAGCTTTCTTT. Protein sequence: CASSLEEVTNTEAFF.

V is TRBV10-2 and J is TRBJ2-5; unclear D gene. The germline CDR1 and CDR2 sequences are WSHSY and SAAADI. Trimming left V 2 bases short and J 1 base short, with 11 bases between. The CDR3 sequence is 15 residues long. CDR3 loop: CASSEGMGTQETQYF. The CDR3 coding sequence is TGCGCCAGCAGTGAGGGGATGGGAACCCAAGAGACCCAGTACTTC.

The gene calls are TRBV6-5 and TRBJ1-2; tentatively, D is TRBD1 (5 bases). V dropped 5 bases and J dropped 5 bases, with 18 bases sitting between them. Germline lookup yields CDR1 MNHEY and CDR2 SVGAGI. The CDR3 totals 15 residues. CDR3 loop: CASSPGTPHRYGYTF. Written as DNA, the CDR3 is TGTGCCAGCAGTCCCGGGACTCCCCATAGATATGGCTACACCTTC.